At least ten counts were recorded for the clone carrying this T cell receptor beta chain. Antigen: not known. Making TCR cDNA involved 5'RACE template switching, which added UMIs and a universal primer site. In TCRdb, the 5' RACE reads were re-called with MiXCR into one record per CDR3 protein. This table has approximately 580,000 distinct CDR3 sequences, about 17% appearing once. The sample belongs to a study of T cells after yellow fever vaccination. Study-wide results and limits: Most primary-vaccination clones reappeared after the booster (about 95% CD4, 85% to 90% CD8). A small proportion of clonotypes was detected in both the CD4 and CD8 compartments. Abundant clonotypes from the bulk population could get into FACS-sorted repertoires as contaminants.

Germline V lookup: CDR1 SEHNR, CDR2 FQNEAQ (reference sequence). The V gene lost 1 base and the J gene lost 3 bases, with 12 bases spanning the gap. The CDR3 covers 15 residues. The sample was PBMCs, taken less than 6 days after the first yellow fever vaccination. This receptor was taken from a man in his late teens or twenties who received the YFV17D yellow fever vaccine. The chain couples TRBV7-9 to TRBJ1-2, with D unclear. The DNA for the CDR3 is TGTGCCAGCAGCTTAGGGGCAGGATCTGACTATGGCTACACCTTC. This sequence encodes CASSLGAGSDYGYTF.